This passage covers 23 T cell receptor beta chains from one sample sequenced in a study of shared T cell receptors in the human thymus. The assay was immunoSEQ multiplex PCR, and TCRdb's table has in-frame clones only and misses some. Of 500,000 to 750,000 clones in the sample, 70% to 90% are singletons; the top ten hold 0.0085% to 0.012%. The same specimen was also included in a second study, on human thymus T cells.

The sequenced material came from thymocytes. These TCRs come from a boy under two years old with a congenital heart defect.

As DNA, the CDR3 is TGTGCCAGTAGTTGGTGGCTAGCGGTCAATGAGCAGTTCTTC. This gives the protein CASSWWLAVNEQFF. The chain employs TRBV19 and TRBJ2-1; 7 nucleotides line up with TRBD2. Germline CDR1 is LNHDA and CDR2 is SQIVND (reference sequence). Trimming took 5 bases from V and 6 from J; bases not matched to a gene: 7. The CDR3 consists of 14 residues.

This chain uses TRBV30 with TRBJ1-1, with TRBD1 as a possible D gene (5 bases). The CDR3 extends over 15 amino acids. Trimming took 3 bases from V and 1 from J, leaving 15 bases between them. Per the germline V gene, CDR1 is GTSNPN and CDR2 is SVGIG (reference sequence). CDR3 DNA: TGTGCCTGGAGCACCTCGTTTCAGGGGAACACTGAAGCTTTCTTT. This encodes CAWSTSFQGNTEAFF.

The J gene is TRBJ2-5, the V gene TRBV6-1; 10 positions match TRBD2. Germline trimming cut 5 bases from V and 5 bases from J; bases unmatched to any gene: 8. CDR3 length: 15 residues. Germline lookup yields CDR1 MNHNS and CDR2 SASEGT. This CDR3 is CASSRAGGPRETQYF. CDR3 DNA: TGTGCCAGCAGTCGAGCGGGAGGGCCGAGGGAGACCCAGTACTTC.

The chain joins TRBV7-2 to TRBJ2-7, with 12 bases that match TRBD2. Germline loops: CDR1 SGHTA, CDR2 FQGNSA. The CDR3 consists of 19 residues. The V gene end was trimmed by 8 bases and the J gene end by 7 bases; junction bases not matched to a gene: 24. This chain's CDR3 is CASAWETSGSSTTTGEQYF. CDR3 nucleotide sequence: TGTGCCAGCGCGTGGGAGACTAGCGGGAGTTCCACTACTACTGGGGAGCAGTACTTC.

The table lists this clone with a count of one. The chain employs TRBV28 and TRBJ2-5, with TRBD2 as a possible D gene (6 bases). The germline CDR1 and CDR2 sequences are MDHEN and SYDVKM. V lost 3 bases, J lost 0 bases, and 14 bases lay in between. CDR3 length equals 16 residues. CDR3 amino acids: CASSFIGGGDQETQYF. CDR3 nucleotides: TGTGCCAGCAGTTTTATCGGAGGCGGGGACCAAGAGACCCAGTACTTC.

The V call is TRBV7-9, the J call TRBJ1-1; D perhaps matches TRBD1 (5 bases). CDR1 is SEHNR and CDR2 is FQNEAQ in the germline V gene (reference sequence). This CDR3 spans 15 amino acids. Trimming took off 5 bases at V and 3 bases at J, with 16 bases between the two ends. CDR3 loop: CASSLHWGGDTEAFF. The CDR3 DNA reads TGTGCCAGCAGCCTCCACTGGGGAGGGGACACTGAAGCTTTCTTT.

The rearrangement joins TRBV7-9 to TRBJ2-7; D is possibly TRBD1 (7 bases). The CDR3 sequence is 14 residues long. V dropped 4 bases and J dropped 5 bases, with 15 bases sitting between them. CDR1 is SEHNR and CDR2 is FQNEAQ in the germline V gene (reference sequence). The CDR3 is CASSSQSGGNEQYF. CDR3 DNA: TGTGCCAGCAGCTCCCAGTCAGGGGGGAACGAGCAGTACTTC.

The chain couples TRBV19 to TRBJ2-5; TRBD2 matches at 8 bases. Germline V gene data show CDR1 as LNHDA and CDR2 as SQIVND (reference sequence). This CDR3 comprises 13 residues. V lost 6 bases, J lost 3 bases, and 3 bases stayed unmatched. CDR3 bases: TGTGCCAGTAGGAACGGGGGGGAAGAGACCCAGTACTTC. It is translated as CASRNGGEETQYF.

The chain links TRBV2 to TRBJ2-5; possible D gene TRBD2, 5 bases. V was shortened by 4 bases and J by 6 bases, with 18 bases between the two germline ends. CDR3 length: 15 residues. CDR1 is SNHLY, CDR2 FYNNEI, per germline. The CDR3 nucleotides read TGTGCCAGCAGTGTTCTAGCCGGTGTGGTGAAGACCCAGTACTTC. Its protein is CASSVLAGVVKTQYF.

This chain uses TRBV28 with TRBJ1-1, with 7 bases identical to TRBD1. This CDR3 is 16 amino acids long. The V segment lost 2 bases and the J segment 0 bases; nucleotides outside the gene matches: 6. In germline, CDR1 is MDHEN, CDR2 SYDVKM. DNA of the CDR3: TGTGCCAGCAGTTTAGACAGGGAGGAGATGAACACTGAAGCTTTCTTT. As protein: CASSLDREEMNTEAFF. The full variable domain, rest sourced from reference TRBV28 and TRBJ1-1, is DVKVTQSSRYLVKRTGEKVFLECVQDMDHENMFWYRQDPGLGLRLIYFSYDVKMKEKGDIPEGYSVSREKKERFSLILESASTNQTSMYLCASSLDREEMNTEAFFGQGTRLTVV.

V usage is TRBV6-1 and J usage is TRBJ1-4, with D tentatively TRBD1 (6 bases). Germline V gene sequence: CDR1 MNHNS, CDR2 SASEGT. The CDR3 has 11 residues. The CDR3 nucleotides read TGTGCGGGGGGGGCGACGGAAAAACTGTTTTTT. The encoded protein is CAGGATEKLFF.

Points on this clone: One junction end does not reproduce the germline sequence, and a read error may be involved. The CDR3 nucleotides are TGCGCCAGCAGCGCCGGACAGGGTTTCGTCATGAACACTGAAGCTTTCTTT. Protein sequence: CASSAGQGFVMNTEAFF. The V gene is TRBV9, the J gene TRBJ1-1; TRBD1 matches at 8 bases. Germline CDR1 reads SGDLS; CDR2 reads YYNGEE. The CDR3 covers 17 residues.

CDR3 sequence reads: CASSLRDYGYTF. CDR3 bases: TGTGCCAGCAGTTTACGGGACTATGGCTACACCTTC. This sequence joins TRBV27 and TRBJ1-2; D ambiguous. The V gene's germline CDR1 is MNHEY and CDR2 SMNVEV (reference sequence). V was trimmed by 2 bases and J by 3 bases, leaving 4 bases between them. This CDR3 region has 12 residues.

The chain couples TRBV11-3 to TRBJ2-7; 12 nucleotides line up with TRBD2. The germline CDR1 and CDR2 sequences are SGHNT and YENEEA. The CDR3 consists of 17 residues. Trimming at V came to 5 bases and at J to 8 bases, leaving 16 bases not matched to a gene. This CDR3 reads CASSARLAGDVMRKQYF. CDR3 coding DNA: TGTGCCAGCAGCGCCCGACTAGCGGGAGATGTAATGAGGAAGCAGTACTTC.

This chain links TRBV25-1 with TRBJ2-7; D possibly corresponds to TRBD1 (6 bases). This CDR3 region has 14 residues. Trimming took 1 base from V and 3 from J, leaving 10 bases between them. Germline values: CDR1 MGHDK, CDR2 SYGVNS. CDR3 amino acids: CASSESKGDYEQYF. The CDR3 DNA reads as TGTGCCAGCAGTGAATCGAAGGGGGACTACGAGCAGTACTTC.

Only one count was recorded for this clone. This chain links TRBV6-5 with TRBJ2-7, with 12 bases matching TRBD2. The germline V gene has CDR1 MNHEY and CDR2 SVGAGI. This CDR3 is 16 amino acids long. The junction had 6 bases not matched to a gene; V was cut back by 4 bases and J by 2 bases. CDR3 DNA: TGTGCCAGCAGTTCGCCCGGGACTAGCGGGCCCTACGAGCAGTACTTC. It specifies CASSSPGTSGPYEQYF.

The chain couples TRBV9 to TRBJ1-2; a possible D gene is TRBD1 (5 bases). Between the trimmed V and J ends, which lost 3 bases and 4 bases, there was a span of 13 bases. In germline, CDR1 is SGDLS, CDR2 YYNGEE. This CDR3 contains 14 residues. Here the CDR3 DNA reads TGTGCCAGCAGCGGGGAAGGGGCGACCTATGGCTACACCTTC. Translation gives CASSGEGATYGYTF.

The chain is built from TRBV10-3 and TRBJ1-2; TRBD1 matches at 7 bases. The CDR3 covers 17 residues. V trimming: 0 bases; J trimming: 0 bases; junction bases outside the gene matches: 7. Germline V gives CDR1 ENHRY, CDR2 SYGVKD. The CDR3 DNA reads as TGTGCCATCAGTGAGTCGAGCTGGACAGGAGCTAACTATGGCTACACCTTC. This encodes CAISESSWTGANYGYTF.

This sequence joins TRBV4-1 and TRBJ2-7, with 8 bases aligning to TRBD2. CDR1 and CDR2 from the germline V gene are MGHRA and YSYEKL. J gave up 2 bases and V 1 base, and 4 bases lay outside the gene matches. The CDR3 has 15 residues. This CDR3 is CASSQVLAEAYEQYF. The CDR3 coding sequence is TGCGCCAGCAGCCAAGTACTAGCGGAGGCCTACGAGCAGTACTTC.

The rearrangement links TRBV19 to TRBJ2-5; D ambiguous. CDR1 is LNHDA, CDR2 SQIVND, per germline (reference sequence). Between the trimmed V and J ends, which lost 4 bases and 1 base, there was a span of 7 bases. The CDR3 spans 13 residues. This CDR3 reads CASSRAGQETQYF. The CDR3 DNA sequence: TGTGCCAGTAGTAGGGCAGGCCAAGAGACCCAGTACTTC.

The chain uses TRBV4-1 and TRBJ2-3, with 10 bases fitting TRBD1. Trimming at V came to 3 bases and at J to 5 bases, leaving 8 bases not matched to a gene. The CDR3 spans 16 residues. CDR1 is MGHRA, CDR2 YSYEKL, per germline. CDR3 in amino acids: CASSQGGQGRKDTQYF. CDR3 coding DNA: TGCGCCAGCAGCCAGGGGGGACAGGGGAGGAAAGATACGCAGTATTTT.

The V gene is TRBV21-1, the J gene TRBJ2-7; the table assigns TRBD2, which was not confirmed against the DNA. TRBV21-1 is marked as a pseudogene. The CDR3 is 17 amino acids. CDR3 region: CASSKGFLCREGYEQYF. DNA for the CDR3: TGTGCCAGCAGCAAAGGGTTCCTTTGCCGGGAGGGCTACGAGCAGTACTTC.

V gene TRBV7-2 combines with J gene TRBJ2-3; 8 nucleotides match TRBD2. This CDR3 region has 18 residues. Germline V gene data show CDR1 as SGHTA and CDR2 as FQGNSA. The ends lost 4 bases at V and 2 bases at J; junction bases unmatched: 14. DNA of the CDR3: TGTGCCAGCAGCTCCCCTGGAGGGCTAGCGGGCCTCACAGATACGCAGTATTTT. Translating it yields CASSSPGGLAGLTDTQYF.